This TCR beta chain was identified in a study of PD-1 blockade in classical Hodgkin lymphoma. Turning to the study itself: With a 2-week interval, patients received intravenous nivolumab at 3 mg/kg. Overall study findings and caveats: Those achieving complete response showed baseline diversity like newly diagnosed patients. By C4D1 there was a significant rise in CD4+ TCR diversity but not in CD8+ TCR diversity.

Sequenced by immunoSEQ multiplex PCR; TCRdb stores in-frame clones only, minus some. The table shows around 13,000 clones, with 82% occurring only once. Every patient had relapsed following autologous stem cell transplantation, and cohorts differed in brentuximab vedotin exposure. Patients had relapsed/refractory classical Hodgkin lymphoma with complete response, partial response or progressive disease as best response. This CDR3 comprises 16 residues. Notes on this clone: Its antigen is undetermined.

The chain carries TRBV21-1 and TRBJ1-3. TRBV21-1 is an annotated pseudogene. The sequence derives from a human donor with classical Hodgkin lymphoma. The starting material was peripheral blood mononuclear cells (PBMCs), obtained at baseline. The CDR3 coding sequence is TGTGCCAGCACCCTTCGAGGAGAGAACTCTGGAAACACCATATATTTT. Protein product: CASTLRGENSGNTIYF.